This T cell receptor beta chain emerged from a study of cytomegalovirus exposure and HLA in healthy donors. Study results and limitations: The authors considered a cluster of highly shared sequence variants likely to be a sequencing artifact. As was reported, the HLA-A and HLA-B alleles of most subjects were accurately predicted from TCR beta sequences.

In regard to this clone: Its target is unknown.

PCR involved 60 Vbeta and 13 Jbeta primers. The method was immunoSEQ multiplex PCR; TCRdb's version includes in-frame clones alone and lacks a portion of them. The data contain 120,000 or so clones, 65% to 80% of them singletons. Germline lookup yields CDR1 MNHEY and CDR2 SVGAGI. Deletions cut 0 bases from V and 8 bases from J, with 10 bases between. The CDR3 totals 13 residues. This chain joins TRBV6-5 and TRBJ1-2; no clear D gene. The sequenced sample consisted of PBMCs. This receptor was obtained from a man in his thirties or forties in good health and CMV-seronegative. CDR3 DNA sequence: TGTGCCAGCAGTTACTCTCACATGCGGGGCTACACCTTC. As protein: CASSYSHMRGYTF.